These 21 T cell receptor beta chains were sequenced from one sample in a study of response to subunit inactivated influenza vaccine. Using its own MiXCR run on the RT-PCR reads, TCRdb lists one record per CDR3 protein. The sample records around 520,000 distinct CDR3 sequences, about 11% being singletons. Sequences were derived from PBMCs from blood, sampled on the day of vaccination. The receptor set was obtained from a man aged 45-65 years who received an inactivated influenza vaccine.

This clonotype has more than one count but fewer than ten. This chain links TRBV11-2 with TRBJ2-5; D tentatively fits TRBD1 or TRBD2 (6 bases each). CDR3 size: 13 residues. Germline V gene lookup returns CDR1 SGHAT and CDR2 FQNNGV. Trimming removed 7 bases from V and 5 bases from J, with 14 bases in between. CDR3 coding DNA: TGTGCCAGCAATGGGGGGCGAGGGGAGACCCAGTACTTC. It encodes CASNGGRGETQYF.

This clonotype was observed a few times. The chain recombines TRBV10-3 with TRBJ2-3; 10 bases fit TRBD2. Germline CDR1 and CDR2: ENHRY and SYGVKD. Unmatched junction bases numbered 9, after V lost 10 bases and J lost 5 bases. This CDR3 is 14 amino acids long. The CDR3 bases are TGTGCCACCAAGCGGGAGGGCTCCCTAGATACGCAGTATTTT. Translated, it gives CATKREGSLDTQYF.

The chain carries TRBV7-6 and TRBJ2-1, with D unresolved. The CDR3 is 13 amino acids. Trimming left V 2 bases short and J 5 bases short, with 7 bases between. CDR1 and CDR2 (germline): SGHVS, FNYEAQ. The CDR3 sequence: CASSLWTDNEQFF. The DNA of the CDR3 is TGTGCCAGCAGCTTATGGACGGACAATGAGCAGTTCTTC.

This clonotype was seen at least ten times. This rearrangement joins TRBV6-1 to TRBJ2-7; 9 bases line up with TRBD1. Germline V CDR1 and CDR2: MNHNS, SASEGT. The CDR3 contains 14 residues. The V gene end was trimmed by 2 bases and the J gene end by 3 bases; junction bases not matched to a gene: 2. DNA for the CDR3: TGTGCCAGCAGTGAAACAGGGGGCAACTACGAGCAGTACTTC. Residues: CASSETGGNYEQYF.

This clonotype came up a few times. This sequence joins TRBV29-1 and TRBJ2-4; 12 nucleotides align to TRBD1. Germline assignment: CDR1 SQVTM and CDR2 ANQGSEA. The CDR3 sequence is 17 residues long. The junction had 11 bases not matched to a gene; V was cut back by 8 bases and J by 0 bases. In DNA, the CDR3 is TGCAGCCCTTGTTGGGACAGGGGGCATGAAGCCAAAAACATTCAGTACTTC. It specifies CSPCWDRGHEAKNIQYF.

This clonotype was found a few times. This chain links TRBV29-1 with TRBJ2-2; D tentatively fits TRBD1 or TRBD2 (6 bases each). The CDR3 is 17 residues long. Trimming left V 1 base short and J 0 bases short, with 15 bases between. CDR1 is SQVTM, CDR2 ANQGSEA, per germline. The CDR3 nucleotides are TGCAGCGTTGAAGGTTTAGGGGGGCTCTCGAACACCGGGGAGCTGTTTTTT. Translating it yields CSVEGLGGLSNTGELFF.

This clonotype has only a few counts. This chain connects TRBV30 to TRBJ2-7, with D possibly matching TRBD1 (6 bases). Trimming took off 5 bases at V and 0 bases at J, with 8 bases between the two ends. Germline V gene data show CDR1 as GTSNPN and CDR2 as SVGIG (reference sequence). The CDR3 consists of 12 residues. CDR3 protein: CAWGDNSYEQYF. CDR3 sequence (DNA): TGTGCCTGGGGGGACAACTCCTACGAGCAGTACTTC.

This clonotype was counted at least ten times. The chain has TRBV29-1 and TRBJ2-3; 7 bases agree with TRBD1. This CDR3 comprises 14 residues. Germline CDR1 is SQVTM and CDR2 is ANQGSEA. V dropped 6 bases and J dropped 0; count of bases not matched to a gene: 6. CDR3 loop: CSVETGSSTDTQYF. The CDR3 nucleotides are TGCAGCGTGGAGACAGGGTCTAGCACAGATACGCAGTATTTT.

The rearrangement links TRBV7-8 to TRBJ2-1; D might be TRBD1 (6 bases). In germline, CDR1 is SGHVS, CDR2 FQNEAQ. The ends were cut back, 1 base at V and 5 bases at J, with 12 bases in the middle. This CDR3 comprises 15 residues. This CDR3 reads CASSLGPGQNNEQFF. Written as DNA, the CDR3 is TGTGCCAGCAGCTTAGGCCCCGGACAGAACAATGAGCAGTTCTTC.

The chain is built from TRBV12-3 or TRBV12-4 and TRBJ2-7; D not certain. The CDR3 spans 15 residues. V lost 1 base to trimming and J lost 0 bases, with 10 bases between them. DNA for the CDR3: TGTGCCAGCAGTTTAGTGGCCCATACCTCCTACGAGCAGTACTTC. It codes for CASSLVAHTSYEQYF.

The V gene is TRBV3-1, the J gene TRBJ1-6; D unresolved. The CDR3 has 14 amino acids. Trimming pared 1 base from V and 6 bases from J, leaving 7 bases between. CDR1 and CDR2 from the germline V gene are LGHDT and YNNKEL (reference sequence). The CDR3 loop is CASSQGEVNSPLHF. In DNA form, the CDR3 reads TGTGCCAGCAGCCAAGGAGAGGTTAATTCACCCCTCCACTTT.

This clonotype has a handful of counts. The chain combines TRBV4-3 with TRBJ1-6, with unresolved D. The CDR3 totals 15 residues. CDR1 is LGHNA, CDR2 YSLEER, per germline. The V end lost 4 bases, the J end lost 6 bases, and 13 bases lay between the germline ends. CDR3 in amino acids: CASSPDLGSNSPLHF. The CDR3 region has the DNA TGCGCCAGCAGCCCTGATCTGGGGAGTAATTCACCCCTCCACTTT.

This clonotype was seen many times. This chain connects TRBV5-1 to TRBJ1-1; possibly TRBD1 for D (6 bases). V was clipped by 0 bases and J by 5 bases, with 8 bases between them. The CDR3 runs 13 residues. CDR1 is SGHRS and CDR2 is YFSETQ in the germline V gene. DNA for the CDR3: TGCGCCAGCAGCTTGGCAGGGGTTACTGAAGCTTTCTTT. It codes for CASSLAGVTEAFF.

In its sample, this clonotype was seen a few times. The chain joins TRBV29-1 to TRBJ2-3; D not resolved. The V and J ends lost 7 bases and 2 bases respectively, with 19 bases between them. CDR3 size: 15 residues. Germline loops: CDR1 SQVTM, CDR2 ANQGSEA. CDR3 nucleotide sequence: TGCAGCGGGCGTCCGGCAGCAAGGACCACAGATACGCAGTATTTT. Its protein product is CSGRPAARTTDTQYF.

The rearrangement links TRBV6-1 to TRBJ2-1, with 14 bases fitting TRBD2. Looked up from germline, CDR1 is MNHNS and CDR2 is SASEGT. The CDR3 spans 15 residues. V shed 10 bases, J shed 6 bases, and the junction held 8 bases outside the gene matches. CDR3 nucleotide sequence: TGTGCCACCGCGACTAGCGGGGGGGTAGGCAATGAGCAGTTCTTC. Translating gives CATATSGGVGNEQFF.

This clonotype was recorded many times. This chain uses TRBV11-1 with TRBJ2-2, with D unresolved. V was trimmed by 6 bases and J by 2 bases, leaving 22 bases between them. The CDR3 covers 18 residues. Germline V lookup: CDR1 SGHAT, CDR2 FQDESV (reference sequence). The CDR3 loop reads CASRSPRPDLFNTGELFF. CDR3 DNA sequence: TGTGCCAGCAGATCACCACGTCCAGACTTGTTCAACACCGGGGAGCTGTTTTTT.

V usage is TRBV25-1 and J usage is TRBJ1-5; D perhaps matches TRBD1 (6 bases). Trimming took off 8 bases at V and 2 bases at J, with 13 bases between the two ends. CDR3 size: 14 residues. CDR1 is MGHDK and CDR2 is SYGVNS in the germline V gene. The CDR3 bases are TGTGCCAGCGGAGAGGGGGTAGGCAATCAGCCCCAGCATTTT. This sequence encodes CASGEGVGNQPQHF.

Turning to this clonotype: Germline and junction disagree at one end, which may indicate a read error. The V and J genes are TRBV27 and TRBJ2-1; 8 nucleotides align to TRBD1. Germline loops: CDR1 MNHEY, CDR2 SMNVEV (reference sequence). The CDR3 runs 14 residues. CDR3 DNA: TGCACCAGCAGTTTACGTTACAGGGGGAATGAGCAGTTCTTC. This encodes CTSSLRYRGNEQFF.

The chain carries TRBV27 and TRBJ2-1, with 7 nucleotides matching TRBD2. V lost 6 bases to trimming and J lost 1 base; unmatched junction nucleotides: 12. Germline assignment: CDR1 MNHEY and CDR2 SMNVEV (reference sequence). CDR3 length equals 17 residues. The CDR3 nucleotides read TGTGCCAGCAGCCGATCCCGCCCGGGGGGATCCTACAATGAGCAGTTCTTC. Protein sequence: CASSRSRPGGSYNEQFF.

This clonotype appeared many times. V gene TRBV20-1 combines with J gene TRBJ2-7; D is perhaps TRBD2 (6 bases). The CDR3 consists of 15 residues. V was shortened by 4 bases and J by 0 bases, with 16 bases between the two germline ends. Germline V gene data show CDR1 as DFQATT and CDR2 as SNEGSKA (reference sequence). CDR3 loop: CSANPSSVNSYEQYF. As DNA, the CDR3 is TGCAGTGCTAACCCGTCTAGCGTTAACTCCTACGAGCAGTACTTC.

This clonotype has only a few counts. This rearrangement joins TRBV20-1 to TRBJ1-2, with 9 bases that match TRBD1. Per germline, CDR1 DFQATT and CDR2 SNEGSKA (reference sequence). Trimming cost V 3 bases and J 7 bases; bases outside gene matches: 3. This CDR3 has 12 amino acids. CDR3 amino acids: CSARRQGVGYTF. The CDR3 bases are TGCAGTGCTAGGAGACAGGGGGTTGGCTACACCTTC.